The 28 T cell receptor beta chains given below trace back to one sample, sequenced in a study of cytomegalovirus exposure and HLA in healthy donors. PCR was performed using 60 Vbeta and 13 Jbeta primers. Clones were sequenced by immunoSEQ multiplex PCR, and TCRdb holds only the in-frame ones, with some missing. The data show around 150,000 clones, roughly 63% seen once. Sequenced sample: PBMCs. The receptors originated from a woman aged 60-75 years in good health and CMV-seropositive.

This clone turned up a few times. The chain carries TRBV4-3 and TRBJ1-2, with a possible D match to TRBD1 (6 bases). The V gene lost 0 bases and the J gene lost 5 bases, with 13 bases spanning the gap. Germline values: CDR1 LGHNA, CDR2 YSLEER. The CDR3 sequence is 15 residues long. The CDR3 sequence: CASSQEGGGRYGYTF. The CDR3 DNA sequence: TGCGCCAGCAGCCAAGAGGGAGGGGGAAGGTATGGCTACACCTTC.

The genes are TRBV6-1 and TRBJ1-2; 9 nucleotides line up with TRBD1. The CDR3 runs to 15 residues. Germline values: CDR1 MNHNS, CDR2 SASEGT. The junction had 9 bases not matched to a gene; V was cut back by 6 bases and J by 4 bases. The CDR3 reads CASRFPGTGTYGYTF. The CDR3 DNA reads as TGTGCCAGCAGATTTCCCGGGACAGGGACCTATGGCTACACCTTC.

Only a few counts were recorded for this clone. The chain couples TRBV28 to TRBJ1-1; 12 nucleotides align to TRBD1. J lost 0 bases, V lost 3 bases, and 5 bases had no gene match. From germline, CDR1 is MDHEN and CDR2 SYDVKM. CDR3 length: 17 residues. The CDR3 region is CASSFLGTGGLNTEAFF. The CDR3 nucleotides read TGTGCCAGCAGTTTCCTCGGGACAGGGGGCCTGAACACTGAAGCTTTCTTT.

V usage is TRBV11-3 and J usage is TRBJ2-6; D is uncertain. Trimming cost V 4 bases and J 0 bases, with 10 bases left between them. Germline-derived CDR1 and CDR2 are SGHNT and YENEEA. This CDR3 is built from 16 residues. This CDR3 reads CASSSGTASGANVLTF. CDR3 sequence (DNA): TGTGCCAGCAGCTCCGGAACAGCCTCTGGGGCCAACGTCCTGACTTTC. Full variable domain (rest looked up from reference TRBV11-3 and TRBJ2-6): EAGVVQSPRYKIIEKKQPVAFWCNPISGHNTLYWYLQNLGQGPELLIRYENEEAVDDSQLPKDRFSAERLKGVDSTLKIQPAELGDSAVYLCASSSGTASGANVLTFGAGSRLTVL.

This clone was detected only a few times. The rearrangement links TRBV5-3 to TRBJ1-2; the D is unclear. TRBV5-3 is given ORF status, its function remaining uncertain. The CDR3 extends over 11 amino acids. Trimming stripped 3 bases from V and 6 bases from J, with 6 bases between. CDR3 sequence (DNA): TGTGCCAGAAGCTGCGGTGATGGCTACACCTTC. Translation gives CARSCGDGYTF.

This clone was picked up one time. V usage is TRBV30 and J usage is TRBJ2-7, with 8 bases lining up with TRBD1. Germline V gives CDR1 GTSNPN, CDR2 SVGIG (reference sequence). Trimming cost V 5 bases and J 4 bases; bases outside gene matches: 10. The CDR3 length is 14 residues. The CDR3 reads CAWGIGTGAYEQYF. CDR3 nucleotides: TGTGCCTGGGGAATTGGGACAGGCGCGTACGAGCAGTACTTC. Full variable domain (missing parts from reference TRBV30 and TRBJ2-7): SQTIHQWPATLVQPVGSPLSLECTVEGTSNPNLYWYRQAAGRGLQLLFYSVGIGQISSEVPQNLSASRPQDRQFILSSKKLLLSDSGFYLCAWGIGTGAYEQYFGPGTRLTVT.

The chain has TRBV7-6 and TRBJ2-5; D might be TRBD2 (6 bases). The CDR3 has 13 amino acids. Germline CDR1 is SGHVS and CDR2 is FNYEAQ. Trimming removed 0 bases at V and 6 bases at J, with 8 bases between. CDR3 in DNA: TGTGCCAGCAGCTTAGCTGCGGGGCAGACCCAGTACTTC. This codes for CASSLAAGQTQYF.

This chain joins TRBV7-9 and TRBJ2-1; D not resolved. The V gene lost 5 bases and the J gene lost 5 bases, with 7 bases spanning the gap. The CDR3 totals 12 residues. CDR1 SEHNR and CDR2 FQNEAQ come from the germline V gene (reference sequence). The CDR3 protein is CASSTDNNEQFF. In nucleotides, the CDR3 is TGTGCCAGCAGCACAGATAACAATGAGCAGTTCTTC.

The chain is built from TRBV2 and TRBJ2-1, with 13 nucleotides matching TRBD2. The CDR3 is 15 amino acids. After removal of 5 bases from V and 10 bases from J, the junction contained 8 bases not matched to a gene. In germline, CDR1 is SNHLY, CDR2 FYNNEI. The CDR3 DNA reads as TGTGCCAGCAGTAACGGACTAGCGGGAGTCAGCGAGCAGTTCTTC. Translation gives CASSNGLAGVSEQFF. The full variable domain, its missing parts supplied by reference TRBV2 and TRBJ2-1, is EPEVTQTPSHQVTQMGQEVILRCVPISNHLYFYWYRQILGQKVEFLVSFYNNEISEKSEIFDDQFSVERPDGSNFTLKIRSTKLEDSAMYFCASSNGLAGVSEQFFGPGTRLTVL.

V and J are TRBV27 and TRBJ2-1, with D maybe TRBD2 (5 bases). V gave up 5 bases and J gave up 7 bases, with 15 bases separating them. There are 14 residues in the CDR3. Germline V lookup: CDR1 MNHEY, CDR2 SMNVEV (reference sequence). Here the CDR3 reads CASSLTRGSNEQFF. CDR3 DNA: TGTGCCAGCAGTCTCACTAGAGGGAGTAATGAGCAGTTCTTC.

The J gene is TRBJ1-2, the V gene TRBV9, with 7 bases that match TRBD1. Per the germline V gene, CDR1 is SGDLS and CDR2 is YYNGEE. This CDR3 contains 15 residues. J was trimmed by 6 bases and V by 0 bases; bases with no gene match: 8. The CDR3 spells CASSVETGQEHGYTF. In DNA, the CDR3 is TGTGCCAGCAGCGTAGAGACAGGACAGGAGCATGGCTACACCTTC.

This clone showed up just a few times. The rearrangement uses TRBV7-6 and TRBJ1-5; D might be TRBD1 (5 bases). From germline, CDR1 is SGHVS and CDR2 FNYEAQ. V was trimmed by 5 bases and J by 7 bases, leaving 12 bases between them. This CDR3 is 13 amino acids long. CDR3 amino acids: CASSTREGQPQHF. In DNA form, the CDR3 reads TGTGCCAGCAGCACCAGGGAGGGCCAGCCCCAGCATTTT.

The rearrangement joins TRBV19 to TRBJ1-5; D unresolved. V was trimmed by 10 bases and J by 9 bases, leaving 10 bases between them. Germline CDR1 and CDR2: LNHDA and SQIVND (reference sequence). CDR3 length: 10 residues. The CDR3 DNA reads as TGTGCCATACCCACCGGGCCCCAGCATTTT. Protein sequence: CAIPTGPQHF.

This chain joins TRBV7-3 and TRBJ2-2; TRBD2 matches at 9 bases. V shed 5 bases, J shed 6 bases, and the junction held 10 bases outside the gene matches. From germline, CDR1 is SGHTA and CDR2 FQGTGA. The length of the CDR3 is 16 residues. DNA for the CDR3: TGTGCCAGCAGCCCCTCCCTGGCGGGAGGGGCCGGGGAGCTGTTTTTT. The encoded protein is CASSPSLAGGAGELFF. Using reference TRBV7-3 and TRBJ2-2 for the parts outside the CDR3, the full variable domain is GAGVSQTPSNKVTEKGKYVELRCDPISGHTALYWYRQSLGQGPEFLIYFQGTGAADDSGLPNDRFFAVRPEGSVSTLKIQRTERGDSAVYLCASSPSLAGGAGELFFGEGSRLTVL.

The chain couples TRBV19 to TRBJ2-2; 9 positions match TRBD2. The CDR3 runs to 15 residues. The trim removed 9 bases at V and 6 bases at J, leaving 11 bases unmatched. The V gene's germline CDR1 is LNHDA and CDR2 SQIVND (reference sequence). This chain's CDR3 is CASDISGRKAGELFF. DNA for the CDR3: TGTGCCAGCGACATAAGCGGGAGGAAGGCCGGGGAGCTGTTTTTT.

The DNA for the CDR3 is TGTGCCAGCAGTGAAGTTTTGGCGGTTTACTATGGCTACACCTTC. This gives the protein CASSEVLAVYYGYTF. The V call is TRBV6-1, the J call TRBJ1-2; D is undetermined. The CDR3 covers 15 residues. The V end lost 1 base, the J end lost 3 bases, and 12 bases lay between the germline ends. Germline V gene lookup returns CDR1 MNHNS and CDR2 SASEGT.

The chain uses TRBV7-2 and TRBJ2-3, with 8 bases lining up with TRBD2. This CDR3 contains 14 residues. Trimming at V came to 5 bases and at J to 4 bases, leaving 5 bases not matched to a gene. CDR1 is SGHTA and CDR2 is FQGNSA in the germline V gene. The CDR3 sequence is CASSKAGGADTQYF. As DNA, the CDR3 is TGTGCCAGCAGCAAGGCGGGAGGCGCAGATACGCAGTATTTT.

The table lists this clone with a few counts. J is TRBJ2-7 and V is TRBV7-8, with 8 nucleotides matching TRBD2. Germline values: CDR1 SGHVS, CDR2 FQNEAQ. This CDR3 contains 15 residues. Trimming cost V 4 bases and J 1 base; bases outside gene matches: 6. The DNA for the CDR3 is TGTGCCAGCAGCTCCCTAGCGGGCGAGTCCTACGAGCAGTACTTC. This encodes CASSSLAGESYEQYF. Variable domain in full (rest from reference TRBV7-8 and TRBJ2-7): GAGVSQSPRYKVAKRGQDVALRCDPISGHVSLFWYQQALGQGPEFLTYFQNEAQLDKSGLPSDRFFAERPEGSVSTLKIQRTQQEDSAVYLCASSSLAGESYEQYFGPGTRLTVT.

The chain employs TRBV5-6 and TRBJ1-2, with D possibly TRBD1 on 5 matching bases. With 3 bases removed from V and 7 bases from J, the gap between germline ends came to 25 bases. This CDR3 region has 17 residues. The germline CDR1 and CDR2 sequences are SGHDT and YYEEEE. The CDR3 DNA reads TGTGCCAGCAGCTACGAGCCCGGGACTTCGGAAAGCATTGGCTACACCTTC. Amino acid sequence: CASSYEPGTSESIGYTF.

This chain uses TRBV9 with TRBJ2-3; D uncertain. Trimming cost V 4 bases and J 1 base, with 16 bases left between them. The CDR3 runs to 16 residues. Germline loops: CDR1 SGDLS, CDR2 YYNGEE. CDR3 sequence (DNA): TGTGCCAGCAGCACCGGTCATCAGGCTGGCACAGATACGCAGTATTTT. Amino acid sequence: CASSTGHQAGTDTQYF.

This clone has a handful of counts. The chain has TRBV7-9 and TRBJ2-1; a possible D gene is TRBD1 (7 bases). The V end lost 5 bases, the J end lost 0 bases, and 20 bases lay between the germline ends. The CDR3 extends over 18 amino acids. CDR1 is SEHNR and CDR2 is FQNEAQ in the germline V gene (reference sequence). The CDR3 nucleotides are TGTGCCAGCAGCCCGACAGGGAAACGGGAGAGCTCCTACAATGAGCAGTTCTTC. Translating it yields CASSPTGKRESSYNEQFF.

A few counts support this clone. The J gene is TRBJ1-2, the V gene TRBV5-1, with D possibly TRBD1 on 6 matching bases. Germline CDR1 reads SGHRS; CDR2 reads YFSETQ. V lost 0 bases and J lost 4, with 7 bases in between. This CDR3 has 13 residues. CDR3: CASSLEGGYGYTF. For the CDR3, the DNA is TGCGCCAGCAGCTTGGAAGGGGGCTATGGCTACACCTTC.

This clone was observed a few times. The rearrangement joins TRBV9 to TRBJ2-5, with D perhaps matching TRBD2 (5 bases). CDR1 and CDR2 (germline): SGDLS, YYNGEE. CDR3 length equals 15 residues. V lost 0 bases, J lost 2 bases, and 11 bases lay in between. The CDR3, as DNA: TGTGCCAGCAGCGTAGGAGGGAGCGTACAAGAGACCCAGTACTTC. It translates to CASSVGGSVQETQYF. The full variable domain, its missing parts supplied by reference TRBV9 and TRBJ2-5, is DSGVTQTPKHLITATGQRVTLRCSPRSGDLSVYWYQQSLDQGLQFLIQYYNGEERAKGNILERFSAQQFPDLHSELNLSSLELGDSALYFCASSVGGSVQETQYFGPGTRLLVL.

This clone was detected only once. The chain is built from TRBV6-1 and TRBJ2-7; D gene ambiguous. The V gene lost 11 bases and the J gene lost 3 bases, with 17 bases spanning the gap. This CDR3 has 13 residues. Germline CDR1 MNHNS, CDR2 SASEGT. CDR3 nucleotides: TGTGCCGTCCGAGACAAGAATTACTACGAGCAGTACTTC. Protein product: CAVRDKNYYEQYF.

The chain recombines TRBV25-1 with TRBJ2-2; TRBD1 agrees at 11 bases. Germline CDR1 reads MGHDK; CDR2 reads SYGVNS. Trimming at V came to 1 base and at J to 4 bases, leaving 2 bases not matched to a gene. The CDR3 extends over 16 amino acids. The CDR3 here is CASSEWGTGGTGELFF. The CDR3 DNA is TGTGCCAGCAGTGAATGGGGGACAGGGGGCACCGGGGAGCTGTTTTTT.

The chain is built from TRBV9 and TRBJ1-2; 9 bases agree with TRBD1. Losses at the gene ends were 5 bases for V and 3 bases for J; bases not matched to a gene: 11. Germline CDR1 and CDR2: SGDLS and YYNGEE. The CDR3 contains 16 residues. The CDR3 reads CASSGTGTGKHYGYTF. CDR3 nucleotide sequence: TGTGCCAGCAGTGGTACCGGGACAGGGAAACACTATGGCTACACCTTC.

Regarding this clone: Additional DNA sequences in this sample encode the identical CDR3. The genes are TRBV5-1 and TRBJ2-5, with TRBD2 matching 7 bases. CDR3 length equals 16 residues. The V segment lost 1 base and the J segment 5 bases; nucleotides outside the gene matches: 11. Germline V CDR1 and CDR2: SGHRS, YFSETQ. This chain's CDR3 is CASSLLEGGDTETQYF. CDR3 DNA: TGCGCCAGCAGCTTGCTCGAGGGAGGGGATACGGAGACCCAGTACTTC.

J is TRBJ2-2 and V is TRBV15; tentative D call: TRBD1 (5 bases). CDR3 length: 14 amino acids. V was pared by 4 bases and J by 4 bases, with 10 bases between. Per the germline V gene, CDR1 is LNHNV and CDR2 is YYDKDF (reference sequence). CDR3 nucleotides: TGTGCCACCAGCATCAGACAGTCCACCGGGGAGCTGTTTTTT. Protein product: CATSIRQSTGELFF.